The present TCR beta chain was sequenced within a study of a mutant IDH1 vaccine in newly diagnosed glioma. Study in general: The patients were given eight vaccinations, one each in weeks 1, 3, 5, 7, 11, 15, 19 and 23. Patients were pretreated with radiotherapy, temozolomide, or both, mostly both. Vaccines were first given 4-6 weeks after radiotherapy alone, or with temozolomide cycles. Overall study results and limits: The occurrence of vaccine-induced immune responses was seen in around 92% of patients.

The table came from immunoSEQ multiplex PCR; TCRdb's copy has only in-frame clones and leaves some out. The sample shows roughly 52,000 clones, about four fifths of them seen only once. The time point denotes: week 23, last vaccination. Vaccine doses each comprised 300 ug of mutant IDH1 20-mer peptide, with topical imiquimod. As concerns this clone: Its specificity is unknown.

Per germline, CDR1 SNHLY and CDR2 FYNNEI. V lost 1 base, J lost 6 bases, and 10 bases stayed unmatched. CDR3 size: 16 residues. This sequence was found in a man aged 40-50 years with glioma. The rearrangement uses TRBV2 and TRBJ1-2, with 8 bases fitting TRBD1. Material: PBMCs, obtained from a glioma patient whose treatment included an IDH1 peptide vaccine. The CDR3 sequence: CASSEGGQGQLDGYTF. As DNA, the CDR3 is TGTGCCAGCAGTGAAGGTGGACAGGGTCAATTGGATGGCTACACCTTC.